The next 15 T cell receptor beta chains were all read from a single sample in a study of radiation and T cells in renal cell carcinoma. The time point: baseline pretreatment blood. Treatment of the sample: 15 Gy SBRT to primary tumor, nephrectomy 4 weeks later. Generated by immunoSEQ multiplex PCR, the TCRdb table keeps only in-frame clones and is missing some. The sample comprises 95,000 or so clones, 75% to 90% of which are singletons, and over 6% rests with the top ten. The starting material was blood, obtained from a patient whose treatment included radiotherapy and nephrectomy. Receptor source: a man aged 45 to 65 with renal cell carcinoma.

CDR3 sequence reads: CASSSPGLGTDTQYF. The CDR3 DNA reads TGTGCCAGCAGTTCACCGGGACTAGGCACAGATACGCAGTATTTT. The rearrangement uses TRBV27 and TRBJ2-3, with 8 bases identical to TRBD2. The length of the CDR3 is 15 residues. From germline, CDR1 is MNHEY and CDR2 SMNVEV (reference sequence). V lost 4 bases to trimming and J lost 1 base; unmatched junction nucleotides: 4.

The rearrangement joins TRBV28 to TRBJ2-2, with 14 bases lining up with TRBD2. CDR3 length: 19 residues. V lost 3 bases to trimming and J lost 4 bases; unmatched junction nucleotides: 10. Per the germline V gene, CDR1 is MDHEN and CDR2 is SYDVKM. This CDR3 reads CASSLYRLAGGLGTGELFF. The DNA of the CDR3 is TGTGCCAGCAGTTTGTACCGACTAGCGGGGGGGCTCGGCACCGGGGAGCTGTTTTTT.

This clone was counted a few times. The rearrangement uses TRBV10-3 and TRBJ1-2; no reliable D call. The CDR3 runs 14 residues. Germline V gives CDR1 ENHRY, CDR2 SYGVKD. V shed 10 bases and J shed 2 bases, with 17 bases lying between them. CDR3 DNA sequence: TGTGCCACCAAAGGGTTAGGGCAGAACTATGGCTACACCTTC. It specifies CATKGLGQNYGYTF.

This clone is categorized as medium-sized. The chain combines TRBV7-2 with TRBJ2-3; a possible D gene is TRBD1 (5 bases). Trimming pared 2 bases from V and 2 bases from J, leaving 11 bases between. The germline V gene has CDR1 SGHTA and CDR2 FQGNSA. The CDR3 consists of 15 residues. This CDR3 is CASSLQGISTDTQYF. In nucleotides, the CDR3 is TGTGCCAGCAGCTTACAGGGAATTTCCACAGATACGCAGTATTTT.

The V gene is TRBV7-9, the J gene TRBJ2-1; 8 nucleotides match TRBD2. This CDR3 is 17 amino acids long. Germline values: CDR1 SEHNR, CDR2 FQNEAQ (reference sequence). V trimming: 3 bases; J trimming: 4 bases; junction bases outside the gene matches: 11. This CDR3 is CASSFRELGGGYNEQFF. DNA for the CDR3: TGTGCCAGCAGCTTTCGTGAGCTTGGCGGGGGGTACAATGAGCAGTTCTTC.

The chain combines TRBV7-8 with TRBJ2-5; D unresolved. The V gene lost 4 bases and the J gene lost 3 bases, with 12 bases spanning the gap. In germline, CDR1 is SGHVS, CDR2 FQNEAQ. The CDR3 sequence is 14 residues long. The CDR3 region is CASSSSTHEETQYF. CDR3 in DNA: TGTGCCAGCAGCTCCTCGACTCACGAAGAGACCCAGTACTTC.

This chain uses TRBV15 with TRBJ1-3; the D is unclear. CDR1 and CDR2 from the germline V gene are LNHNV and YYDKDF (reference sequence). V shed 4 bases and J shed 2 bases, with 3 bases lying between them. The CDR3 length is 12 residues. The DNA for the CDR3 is TGTGCCACCAGCAAAGCTGGAAACACCATATATTTT. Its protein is CATSKAGNTIYF. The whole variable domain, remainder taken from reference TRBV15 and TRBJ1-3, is DAMVIQNPRYQVTQFGKPVTLSCSQTLNHNVMYWYQQKSSQAPKLLFHYYDKDFNNEADTPDNFQSRRPNTSFCFLDIRSPGLGDTAMYLCATSKAGNTIYFGEGSWLTVV.

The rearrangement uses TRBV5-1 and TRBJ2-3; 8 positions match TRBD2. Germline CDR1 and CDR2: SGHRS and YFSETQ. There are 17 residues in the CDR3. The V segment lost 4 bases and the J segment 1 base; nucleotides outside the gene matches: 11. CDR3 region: CASSPSGGEWGTDTQYF. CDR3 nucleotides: TGCGCCAGCAGCCCCTCCGGGGGGGAGTGGGGCACAGATACGCAGTATTTT.

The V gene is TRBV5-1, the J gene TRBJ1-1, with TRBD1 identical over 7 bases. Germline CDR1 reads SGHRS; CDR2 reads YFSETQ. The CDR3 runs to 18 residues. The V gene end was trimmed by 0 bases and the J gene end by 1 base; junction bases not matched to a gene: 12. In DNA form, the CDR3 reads TGCGCCAGCAGCTTGGCCCTGACAGGGTCTAGTTCGAACACTGAAGCTTTCTTT. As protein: CASSLALTGSSSNTEAFF.

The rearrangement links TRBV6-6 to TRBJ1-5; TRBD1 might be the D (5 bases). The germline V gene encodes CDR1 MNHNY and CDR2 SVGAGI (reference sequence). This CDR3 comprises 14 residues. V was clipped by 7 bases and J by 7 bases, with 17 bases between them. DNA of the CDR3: TGTGCCAGCAAGTCAGGGAGTACTGCCCAGCCCCAGCATTTT. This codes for CASKSGSTAQPQHF.

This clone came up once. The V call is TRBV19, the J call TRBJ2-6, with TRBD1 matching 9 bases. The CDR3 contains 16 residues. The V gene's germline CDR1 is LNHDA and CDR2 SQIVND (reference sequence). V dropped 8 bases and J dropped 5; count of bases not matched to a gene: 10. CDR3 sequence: CASLTGTGYWANVLTF. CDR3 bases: TGTGCCAGTCTGACCGGGACAGGGTATTGGGCCAACGTCCTGACTTTC. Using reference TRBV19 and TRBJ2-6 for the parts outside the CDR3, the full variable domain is DGGITQSPKYLFRKEGQNVTLSCEQNLNHDAMYWYRQDPGQGLRLIYYSQIVNDFQKGDIAEGYSVSREKKESFPLTVTSAQKNPTAFYLCASLTGTGYWANVLTFGAGSRLTVL.

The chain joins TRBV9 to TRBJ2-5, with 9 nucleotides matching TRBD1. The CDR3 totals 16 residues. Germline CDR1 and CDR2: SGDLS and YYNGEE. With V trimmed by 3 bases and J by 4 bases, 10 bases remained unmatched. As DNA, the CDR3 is TGTGCCAGCAGCGAAGGGACAGGGATCGGCCCAGAGACCCAGTACTTC. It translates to CASSEGTGIGPETQYF.

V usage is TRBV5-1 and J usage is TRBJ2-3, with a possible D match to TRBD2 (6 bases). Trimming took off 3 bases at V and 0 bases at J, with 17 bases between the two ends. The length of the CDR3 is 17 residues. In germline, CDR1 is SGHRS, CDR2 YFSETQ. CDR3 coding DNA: TGCGCCAGCAGCTACCCCCCTCAGCGGGTTAGCACAGATACGCAGTATTTT. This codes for CASSYPPQRVSTDTQYF. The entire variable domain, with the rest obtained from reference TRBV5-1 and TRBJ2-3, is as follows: KAGVTQTPRYLIKTRGQQVTLSCSPISGHRSVSWYQQTPGQGLQFLFEYFSETQRNKGNFPGRFSGRQFSNSRSEMNVSTLELGDSALYLCASSYPPQRVSTDTQYFGPGTRLTVL.

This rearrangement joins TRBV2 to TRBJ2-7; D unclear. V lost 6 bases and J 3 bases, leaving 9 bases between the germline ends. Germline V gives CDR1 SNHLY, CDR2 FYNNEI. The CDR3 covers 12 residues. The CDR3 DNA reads TGTGCCAGCAGCGAGGACCTCTACGAGCAGTACTTC. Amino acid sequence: CASSEDLYEQYF.

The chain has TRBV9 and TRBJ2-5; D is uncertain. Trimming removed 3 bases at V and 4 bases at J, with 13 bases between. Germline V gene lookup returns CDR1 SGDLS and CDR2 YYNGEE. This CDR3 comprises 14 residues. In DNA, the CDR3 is TGTGCCAGCAGCGCCTACCAAGTCCCAGAGACCCAGTACTTC. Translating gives CASSAYQVPETQYF.